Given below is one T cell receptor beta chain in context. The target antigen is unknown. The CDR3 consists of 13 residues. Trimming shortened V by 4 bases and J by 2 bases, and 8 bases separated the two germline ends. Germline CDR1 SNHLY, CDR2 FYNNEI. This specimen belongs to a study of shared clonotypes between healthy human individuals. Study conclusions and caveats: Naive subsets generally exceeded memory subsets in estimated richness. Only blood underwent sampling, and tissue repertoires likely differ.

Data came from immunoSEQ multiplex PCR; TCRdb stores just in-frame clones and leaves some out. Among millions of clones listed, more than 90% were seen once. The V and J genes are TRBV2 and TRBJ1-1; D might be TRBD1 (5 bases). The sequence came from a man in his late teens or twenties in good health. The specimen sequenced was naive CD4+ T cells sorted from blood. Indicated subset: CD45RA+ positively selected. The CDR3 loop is CASSVWDNTEAFF. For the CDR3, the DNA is TGTGCCAGCAGTGTCTGGGACAACACTGAAGCTTTCTTT.